Following are 20 T cell receptor beta chains from one sample sequenced in a study of blood T cells in healthy people across ages (dated by TCRdb to about 2015). Library generation was performed with 5' RACE. Sequenced using an Illumina HiSeq 2500. A second PCR of about 6 to 11 cycles was run with a J-beta primer mix and a sample-barcoded 5' primer. TCRdb trimmed the raw reads at Q25, called clones with MiXCR and kept productive beta chains. Rows merge per CDR3 protein into single entries with the most common DNA and genes. The sample records some 1.4 million distinct CDR3 sequences, approximately 40% of which are singletons. In total, the top ten clones hold 7% to 9.5% of the sample. The sample taken for sequencing was blood. The receptors were sampled from a woman aged 18-35 years in good health.

Comment on this clonotype: At one boundary the junction diverges from the germline segment, which might be a read error. The rearrangement uses TRBV10-3 and TRBJ2-6, with D tentatively TRBD2 (6 bases). Germline assignment: CDR1 ENHRY and CDR2 SYGVKD. The CDR3 totals 13 residues. The chain's CDR3 is CAHLGGVADVLTF. In DNA form, the CDR3 reads TGTGCCCACCTGGGGGGTGTGGCCGACGTCCTGACTTTC.

In regard to this clonotype: The junction departs from the called germline gene at one end, perhaps through a read error. The chain has TRBV7-6 and TRBJ1-5; D call uncertain. Per germline, CDR1 SGHVS and CDR2 FNYEAQ. The CDR3 covers 15 residues. DNA of the CDR3: TGTGCCAACAGCTTAGCCTGGGGTAGCAATCAGCCCCAGCATTTT. Translation gives CANSLAWGSNQPQHF.

The V gene is TRBV14, the J gene TRBJ1-4; 7 bases map to TRBD1. Losses at the gene ends were 2 bases for V and 4 bases for J; bases not matched to a gene: 7. The CDR3 extends over 16 amino acids. Per germline, CDR1 SGHDN and CDR2 FVKESK. DNA of the CDR3: TGTGCCAGCAGCCAATCATCGACAGGGTATAATGAAAAACTGTTTTTT. Residues: CASSQSSTGYNEKLFF.

The J gene is TRBJ1-6, the V gene TRBV4-1; the D is unclear. V lost 5 bases and J lost 8, with 10 bases in between. The V gene's germline CDR1 is MGHRA and CDR2 YSYEKL. CDR3 length equals 13 residues. The CDR3 here is CASSGQHDSPLHF. CDR3 bases: TGCGCCAGCAGCGGGCAGCATGATTCACCCCTCCACTTT.

V usage is TRBV7-9 and J usage is TRBJ1-2; TRBD1 aligns across 9 bases. Unmatched junction bases numbered 18, after V lost 10 bases and J lost 6 bases. Germline V gene lookup returns CDR1 SEHNR and CDR2 FQNEAQ (reference sequence). The CDR3 is 16 residues long. In nucleotides, the CDR3 is TGTGCCAACAGTCCGATACAGGGGGCGAGGTTGGATGGCTACACCTTC. It codes for CANSPIQGARLDGYTF.

V and J are TRBV29-1 and TRBJ2-3, with a possible D match to TRBD1 (6 bases). In germline, CDR1 is SQVTM, CDR2 ANQGSEA. The germline V and J ends were trimmed by 1 base and 1 base, with 9 bases remaining between them. This CDR3 contains 14 residues. DNA for the CDR3: TGCAGCGTTGAAGGGACAGTCCGCACAGATACGCAGTATTTT. Its translation is CSVEGTVRTDTQYF.

This sequence joins TRBV12-3 or TRBV12-4 and TRBJ1-5, with D unresolved. V dropped 4 bases and J dropped 3 bases, with 13 bases sitting between them. CDR3 length equals 15 residues. DNA of the CDR3: TGTGCCAGCAGTTCCCACGACTCGAACAATCAGCCCCAGCATTTT. Its protein product is CASSSHDSNNQPQHF.

This clonotype was picked up one time. The CDR3 bases are TGTGCCAGCAGTGAGGTATACGGGAGAGAGCAGTACTTC. Protein sequence: CASSEVYGREQYF. V and J are TRBV6-4 and TRBJ2-7; a weak D match, TRBD2 (6 bases). This CDR3 has 13 residues. The ends were cut back, 3 bases at V and 7 bases at J, with 13 bases in the middle. Germline V gene lookup returns CDR1 MRHNA and CDR2 SNTAGT.

This clonotype was recorded at least ten times. This chain joins TRBV4-1 and TRBJ2-1; possible D gene TRBD1, 6 bases. The CDR3 spans 15 residues. In germline, CDR1 is MGHRA, CDR2 YSYEKL. Trimming took off 0 bases at V and 8 bases at J, with 14 bases between the two ends. The CDR3 sequence is CASSQEIQGRYEQFF. The CDR3 DNA sequence: TGCGCCAGCAGCCAAGAGATTCAGGGGCGGTATGAGCAGTTCTTC.

This clonotype was picked up a small number of times. The CDR3: CASSRIAGENYGYTF. The CDR3 coding sequence is TGTGCCAGCAGCCGTATAGCAGGGGAAAACTATGGCTACACCTTC. This chain links TRBV4-2 with TRBJ1-2; D is perhaps TRBD1 (6 bases). Between the trimmed V and J ends, which lost 4 bases and 2 bases, there was a span of 14 bases. The CDR3 extends over 15 amino acids. Germline CDR1 LGHNA, CDR2 YNFKEQ.

This clonotype came up a few times. This chain connects TRBV7-9 to TRBJ2-3; the match to TRBD2 covers 12 bases. The CDR3 is 19 residues long. Germline CDR1 reads SEHNR; CDR2 reads FQNEAQ (reference sequence). The V and J ends lost 2 bases and 5 bases, in that order; junction bases with no gene match: 14. CDR3 protein: CASSLSPRLAGVDGDTQYF. In nucleotides, the CDR3 is TGTGCCAGCAGCTTATCTCCCCGACTAGCGGGGGTCGACGGAGATACGCAGTATTTT.

The chain recombines TRBV4-1 with TRBJ2-1; D may be TRBD1 or TRBD2 (5 bases each). V dropped 1 base and J dropped 3 bases, with 16 bases sitting between them. CDR3 length: 17 residues. Germline CDR1 reads MGHRA; CDR2 reads YSYEKL. The CDR3 sequence is CASSQVPGPADYNEQFF. CDR3 bases: TGCGCCAGCAGCCAAGTGCCGGGACCAGCGGACTACAATGAGCAGTTCTTC.

The V call is TRBV20-1, the J call TRBJ2-7, with 8 bases fitting TRBD2. With 3 bases clipped from V and 6 bases from J, the junction kept 7 bases outside the gene matches. Germline CDR1 is DFQATT and CDR2 is SNEGSKA (reference sequence). The CDR3 is made up of 13 amino acids. The CDR3 protein is CSASRTSSSEQYF. As DNA, the CDR3 is TGCAGTGCTAGTAGGACTAGCAGCTCCGAGCAGTACTTC.

Remarks on this clonotype: One junction end does not reproduce the germline sequence, and a read error may be involved. The genes are TRBV13 and TRBJ2-5; TRBD1 matches 10 bases. Matching the DNA end better, TRBJ2-7 makes the J call doubtful. CDR1 is PRHDT, CDR2 FYEKMQ, per germline (reference sequence). The CDR3 consists of 15 residues. CDR3 DNA sequence: TGTGCCAGCAGCCTAGGGACAGGGGTTACCCACGAGCAGTACTTC. Translation: CASSLGTGVTHEQYF.

V gene TRBV4-1 combines with J gene TRBJ2-7; D not certain. CDR1 and CDR2 from the germline V gene are MGHRA and YSYEKL. Trimming removed 5 bases at V and 4 bases at J, with 12 bases between. The CDR3 runs to 13 residues. The CDR3 nucleotides are TGCGCCAGCAGCTCGCTCTGGAATTACGAGCAGTACTTC. Protein: CASSSLWNYEQYF.

CDR3 DNA sequence: TGCGCCAGCAGCTCAGGGACGCCGGGGCAAGAGACCCAGTACTTC. As protein: CASSSGTPGQETQYF. V and J are TRBV5-1 and TRBJ2-5; either TRBD1 or TRBD2 may fit D (5 bases each). Trimming removed 3 bases at V and 2 bases at J, with 14 bases between. The CDR3 consists of 15 residues. Germline V gene lookup returns CDR1 SGHRS and CDR2 YFSETQ.

The CDR3 reads CASSQDSRGGLTTNNEQYF. The CDR3 nucleotides read TGTGCCAGCAGCCAAGATTCGCGGGGTGGCCTGACCACCAACAATGAGCAGTACTTC. The chain links TRBV3-1 to TRBJ2-1, with D tentatively TRBD2 (6 bases). The DNA end is a closer match to TRBJ2-7, so the J assignment may be wrong. In germline, CDR1 is LGHDT, CDR2 YNNKEL (reference sequence). This CDR3 is built from 19 residues.

This clonotype was counted between two and nine times. The rearrangement joins TRBV10-3 to TRBJ1-5; D unclear. The germline V gene encodes CDR1 ENHRY and CDR2 SYGVKD. The V end lost 5 bases, the J end lost 0 bases, and 14 bases lay between the germline ends. The CDR3 covers 16 residues. CDR3: CAISPVPTTSNQPQHF. The CDR3 DNA reads as TGTGCCATCAGTCCGGTCCCGACAACTAGCAATCAGCCCCAGCATTTT.

V is TRBV27 and J is TRBJ1-2; D uncertain. CDR3 length equals 14 residues. Trimming removed 4 bases from V and 5 bases from J, with 14 bases in between. Germline lookup yields CDR1 MNHEY and CDR2 SMNVEV (reference sequence). The CDR3 nucleotides read TGTGCCAGCAGTTCATCGAGATCGGGATATGGCTACACCTTC. Translation gives CASSSSRSGYGYTF.

The V and J genes are TRBV28 and TRBJ2-7; TRBD2 matches 10 bases. CDR3 length: 16 residues. The junction had 14 bases not matched to a gene; V was cut back by 5 bases and J by 7 bases. Germline V lookup: CDR1 MDHEN, CDR2 SYDVKM. CDR3 DNA sequence: TGTGCCAGCAGTGGGGCTCTAGCGGGGGCCTACAATGAGCAGTACTTC. Its translation is CASSGALAGAYNEQYF.